The 10 T cell receptor beta chains in this list originate from one sample, sequenced in a study of T cells after yellow fever vaccination (dated by TCRdb to between 2019 and 2020). The treatment or condition label corresponds to: live attenuated yellow fever vaccine strain. Preparation of the library involved 5' RACE. The sequencing machine was an Illumina NovaSeq 6000. Using fastp at Q25 and MiXCR, TCRdb reprocessed the public reads and kept productive beta chains. Rows matching on CDR3 protein sequence are summarized as one entry with the most common DNA and genes. Recorded for this sample are 300,000 to 350,000 distinct CDR3 sequences; 3% to 4.5% of them occurred a single time. The ten largest account for roughly a quarter of the sample. Sample: PBMCs, taken 5 days after the yellow fever booster vaccination. These receptors were obtained from a man aged 18 to 35 who received the YFV17D yellow fever vaccine.

This clonotype was seen ten or more times. V usage is TRBV12-3 or TRBV12-4 and J usage is TRBJ2-6; D unresolved. The ends were cut back, 0 bases at V and 3 bases at J, with 21 bases in the middle. This CDR3 has 20 amino acids. CDR3 sequence (DNA): TGTGCCAGCAGTTTAGCGCCCGATCCCTTGGATTTGGGTGGGGCCAACGTCCTGACTTTC. Translating it yields CASSLAPDPLDLGGANVLTF.

The table lists this clonotype with a few counts. The chain combines TRBV5-4 with TRBJ1-2, with 8 bases fitting TRBD1. J lost 3 bases, V lost 2 bases, and 6 bases had no gene match. This CDR3 is built from 15 residues. Looked up from germline, CDR1 is SGHNT and CDR2 is YYREEE (reference sequence). CDR3 sequence (DNA): TGTGCCAGCAGCTTTAGGACAGGGTACGACTATGGCTACACCTTC. This translates into CASSFRTGYDYGYTF.

Ten or more counts support this clonotype. The chain employs TRBV5-1 and TRBJ1-2; possibly TRBD1 for D (6 bases). Trimming took off 5 bases at V and 6 bases at J, with 14 bases between the two ends. The CDR3 has 13 amino acids. Germline CDR1 SGHRS, CDR2 YFSETQ. The CDR3 DNA reads as TGCGCCAGCAGTCGCGACAGGCGCGATGGCTACACCTTC. Translated, it gives CASSRDRRDGYTF.

On this clonotype itself: The junction and the germline gene differ at one end; a read error may be behind it. The CDR3 is CASSLTADSYNEQFF. In nucleotides, the CDR3 is TGTGCTAGCAGCTTAACGGCGGACTCCTACAATGAGCAGTTCTTC. The chain carries TRBV7-7 and TRBJ2-1, with no clear D. CDR1 is SSHAT, CDR2 FNYEAQ, per germline (reference sequence). The CDR3 loop spans 15 amino acids.

A few counts support this clonotype. The CDR3 spells CSARDLPGNDYGYTF. CDR3 nucleotide sequence: TGCAGTGCTAGAGATCTTCCAGGGAACGACTATGGCTACACCTTC. The chain carries TRBV20-1 and TRBJ1-2; a weak D match, TRBD1 (5 bases). Germline V gene lookup returns CDR1 DFQATT and CDR2 SNEGSKA (reference sequence). This CDR3 has 15 amino acids. The V and J ends lost 0 bases and 3 bases respectively, with 14 bases between them.

This clonotype has only a few counts. The chain has TRBV19 and TRBJ1-1, with no clear D. Germline V lookup: CDR1 LNHDA, CDR2 SQIVND (reference sequence). The CDR3 sequence is 13 residues long. The V end lost 8 bases, the J end lost 2 bases, and 12 bases lay between the germline ends. The CDR3, as DNA: TGTGCCAGTTATCCGGCCGCTAACACTGAAGCTTTCTTT. Encoded protein: CASYPAANTEAFF.

In DNA, the CDR3 is TGTGCCAGCAGCTTACAGGGAGGGGGTGAAGCTTTCTTT. Its translation is CASSLQGGGEAFF. The chain employs TRBV7-9 and TRBJ1-1, with D perhaps matching TRBD1 (6 bases). CDR3 length equals 13 residues. From germline, CDR1 is SEHNR and CDR2 FQNEAQ (reference sequence). V lost 2 bases and J 7 bases, leaving 11 bases between the germline ends.

The genes are TRBV5-1 and TRBJ1-5, with D possibly TRBD1 on 5 matching bases. Germline V CDR1 and CDR2: SGHRS, YFSETQ. The ends were cut back, 4 bases at V and 3 bases at J, with 8 bases in the middle. The CDR3 is 13 amino acids. The CDR3 spells CASSEGTNQPQHF. As DNA, the CDR3 is TGCGCCAGCAGCGAAGGGACCAATCAGCCCCAGCATTTT.

In its sample, this clonotype was seen many times. The rearrangement joins TRBV12-3 or TRBV12-4 to TRBJ1-6; D perhaps matches TRBD1 (6 bases). The CDR3 has 13 residues. V shed 2 bases and J shed 10 bases, with 9 bases lying between them. The CDR3 sequence: CASSLLGGSPLHF. The DNA of the CDR3 is TGTGCCAGCAGTTTATTAGGGGGATCACCCCTCCACTTT.

The sample holds many counts of this clonotype. The CDR3 DNA sequence: TGTGCCAGCAGCTGGACTAATACGCAGTATTTT. This gives the protein CASSWTNTQYF. This chain links TRBV7-8 with TRBJ2-3; perhaps TRBD2 as D (6 bases). The CDR3 is 11 amino acids. Trimming cost V 4 bases and J 7 bases, with 6 bases left between them. Germline CDR1 SGHVS, CDR2 FQNEAQ.